Listed here are 26 T cell receptor beta chains from one sample, sequenced in a study of T cell responses to AZD1222 COVID-19 vaccine. TCRdb's table, derived via immunoSEQ multiplex PCR, lists solely in-frame clones and lacks some. The repertoire holds approximately 140,000 clones, 80% to 95% seen once, with around 2.8% in the top ten. Sequenced material: peripheral blood, taken on day 0 of MenACWY control vaccination. The receptors derive from an adult in good health.

The CDR3 here is CASSRMAGQGNTEAFF. The CDR3 nucleotides are TGTGCCAGCAGCCGTATGGCCGGCCAGGGGAACACTGAAGCTTTCTTT. This sequence joins TRBV11-2 and TRBJ1-1; a weak D match, TRBD1 (5 bases). The V end lost 5 bases, the J end lost 1 base, and 17 bases lay between the germline ends. Germline CDR1 and CDR2: SGHAT and FQNNGV. The CDR3 contains 16 residues.

This sequence joins TRBV20-1 and TRBJ2-7, with 7 nucleotides matching TRBD2. This CDR3 has 14 residues. Germline-derived CDR1 and CDR2 are DFQATT and SNEGSKA (reference sequence). J lost 1 base, V lost 3 bases, and 6 bases had no gene match. The CDR3 bases are TGCAGTGCTAGTGCACTAGCGCGATCCTACGAGCAGTACTTC. This sequence encodes CSASALARSYEQYF.

The DNA for the CDR3 is TGTGCCAGCAGCTTGGGGACAGGGGATGGCGAGCAGTACTTC. It yields the protein CASSLGTGDGEQYF. The gene calls are TRBV7-9 and TRBJ2-7, with TRBD1 identical over 10 bases. This CDR3 spans 14 amino acids. CDR1 SEHNR and CDR2 FQNEAQ come from the germline V gene (reference sequence). V trimming: 3 bases; J trimming: 6 bases; junction bases outside the gene matches: 5.

The CDR3 here is CASSYGQGGVDTQYF. The CDR3 region has the DNA TGTGCCAGCAGCTACGGACAGGGAGGAGTAGATACGCAGTATTTT. The chain employs TRBV5-4 and TRBJ2-3; 8 bases fit TRBD1. Germline V gene data show CDR1 as SGHNT and CDR2 as YYREEE (reference sequence). V lost 3 bases to trimming and J lost 5 bases; unmatched junction nucleotides: 8. This CDR3 comprises 15 residues. Looking up the rest from reference TRBV5-4 and TRBJ2-3 gives the full variable domain: ETGVTQSPTHLIKTRGQQVTLRCSSQSGHNTVSWYQQALGQGPQFIFQYYREEENGRGNFPPRFSGLQFPNYSSELNVNALELDDSALYLCASSYGQGGVDTQYFGPGTRLTVL.

The chain carries TRBV12-3 or TRBV12-4 and TRBJ1-1; D gene uncertain. The CDR3 contains 13 residues. V was shortened by 3 bases and J by 1 base, with 6 bases between the two germline ends. Here the CDR3 DNA reads TGTGCCAGCAGTTTCGGGTCGAACACTGAAGCTTTCTTT. This codes for CASSFGSNTEAFF.

The V and J genes are TRBV5-6 and TRBJ2-5; D may correspond to TRBD1 or TRBD2 (5 bases each). V dropped 1 base and J dropped 4 bases, with 14 bases sitting between them. The CDR3 spans 15 residues. Germline CDR1 is SGHDT and CDR2 is YYEEEE. CDR3 amino acids: CASSLRSGGRETQYF. The CDR3 coding sequence is TGTGCCAGCAGCTTGCGTAGTGGGGGACGAGAGACCCAGTACTTC. The full variable domain, with the rest looked up from reference TRBV5-6 and TRBJ2-5, is DAGVTQSPTHLIKTRGQQVTLRCSPKSGHDTVSWYQQALGQGPQFIFQYYEEEERQRGNFPDRFSGHQFPNYSSELNVNALLLGDSALYLCASSLRSGGRETQYFGPGTRLLVL.

This clone was detected only a few times. The J gene is TRBJ1-1, the V gene TRBV6-5; 7 bases are shared with TRBD1. The germline V gene has CDR1 MNHEY and CDR2 SVGAGI. There are 13 residues in the CDR3. Unmatched junction bases numbered 3, after V lost 8 bases and J lost 0 bases. The CDR3 reads CASGTAMNTEAFF. CDR3 bases: TGTGCCAGCGGGACAGCGATGAACACTGAAGCTTTCTTT.

This chain links TRBV7-6 with TRBJ1-1; D gene uncertain. The CDR3 contains 16 residues. Looked up from germline, CDR1 is SGHVS and CDR2 is FNYEAQ. Trimming took off 4 bases at V and 7 bases at J, with 22 bases between the two ends. CDR3 nucleotide sequence: TGTGCCAGCAGCTCGAAGGGAGGACCCATTACCCTTGAAGCTTTCTTT. Protein product: CASSSKGGPITLEAFF.

The chain recombines TRBV30 with TRBJ1-1, with D perhaps matching TRBD1 (6 bases). This CDR3 has 15 amino acids. Trimming left V 5 bases short and J 4 bases short, with 20 bases between. Germline lookup yields CDR1 GTSNPN and CDR2 SVGIG (reference sequence). CDR3 DNA sequence: TGTGCCTGGGCCCTGGGGGCAGGGCTTAGCACTGAAGCTTTCTTT. It specifies CAWALGAGLSTEAFF.

The chain links TRBV6-5 to TRBJ2-1, with no clear D. Germline CDR1 and CDR2: MNHEY and SVGAGI. The CDR3 length is 14 residues. The V gene lost 6 bases and the J gene lost 4 bases, with 13 bases spanning the gap. The CDR3 DNA follows: TGTGCCAGCAGGAACGGGCCGCCTTACAATGAGCAGTTCTTC. The encoded protein is CASRNGPPYNEQFF.

V gene TRBV18 combines with J gene TRBJ2-1, with TRBD2 as a possible D gene (6 bases). Germline CDR1 is KGHSH and CDR2 is LQKENI. CDR3 length: 16 amino acids. V gave up 1 base and J gave up 6 bases, with 16 bases separating them. The CDR3 reads CASSPRRDRASNEQFF. The DNA of the CDR3 is TGTGCCAGCTCACCACGGCGGGACCGGGCGAGCAATGAGCAGTTCTTC.

The chain joins TRBV15 to TRBJ2-5; 12 positions agree with TRBD2. V lost 0 bases to trimming and J lost 5 bases; unmatched junction nucleotides: 7. The CDR3 totals 17 residues. Per the germline V gene, CDR1 is LNHNV and CDR2 is YYDKDF (reference sequence). The chain's CDR3 is CATSRDRLAGGVETQYF. The CDR3 region has the DNA TGTGCCACCAGCAGAGATCGTCTAGCGGGGGGGGTGGAGACCCAGTACTTC.

V gene TRBV27 combines with J gene TRBJ2-7; the D gene could be TRBD1 or TRBD2 (5 bases each). Trimming took off 1 base at V and 1 base at J, with 8 bases between the two ends. The V gene's germline CDR1 is MNHEY and CDR2 SMNVEV (reference sequence). The CDR3 contains 14 residues. The CDR3 coding sequence is TGTGCCAGCAGTTTATTTGAGGGGTCCTACGAGCAGTACTTC. Translating gives CASSLFEGSYEQYF.

The chain carries TRBV2 and TRBJ2-3; 10 bases are shared with TRBD2. The CDR3 totals 15 residues. The germline V gene encodes CDR1 SNHLY and CDR2 FYNNEI. Losses at the gene ends were 6 bases for V and 0 bases for J; bases not matched to a gene: 3. The CDR3 is CASRGTSESTDTQYF. The CDR3 DNA is TGTGCCAGCAGGGGGACTAGCGAGAGCACAGATACGCAGTATTTT.

The sample holds one count of this clone. The DNA for the CDR3 is TGTGCCAGCATCCTCCGGGGCTTGAACACTGAAGCTTTCTTT. Its protein is CASILRGLNTEAFF. This sequence joins TRBV2 and TRBJ1-1; D might be TRBD1 (5 bases). CDR1 and CDR2 (germline): SNHLY, FYNNEI. The V and J ends lost 7 bases and 0 bases respectively, with 12 bases between them. The CDR3 totals 14 residues.

The rearrangement links TRBV7-9 to TRBJ1-1; TRBD1 is a possible D gene (6 bases). V was cut by 5 bases and J by 4 bases, with 14 bases left in between. This CDR3 is 14 amino acids long. Germline values: CDR1 SEHNR, CDR2 FQNEAQ (reference sequence). The CDR3 coding sequence is TGTGCCAGCAGCCTACAGGGAAGGGGCACTGAAGCTTTCTTT. Translating it yields CASSLQGRGTEAFF.

The chain has TRBV19 and TRBJ2-1; D might be TRBD1 or TRBD2, each matching 6 bases. Looked up from germline, CDR1 is LNHDA and CDR2 is SQIVND (reference sequence). V gave up 5 bases and J gave up 4 bases, with 15 bases separating them. This CDR3 is 15 amino acids long. In nucleotides, the CDR3 is TGTGCCAGTAGTTTTAGCGGAGGGGGGTACAATGAGCAGTTCTTC. It is translated as CASSFSGGGYNEQFF. Full variable domain (remainder filled in from reference TRBV19 and TRBJ2-1): DGGITQSPKYLFRKEGQNVTLSCEQNLNHDAMYWYRQDPGQGLRLIYYSQIVNDFQKGDIAEGYSVSREKKESFPLTVTSAQKNPTAFYLCASSFSGGGYNEQFFGPGTRLTVL.

The chain joins TRBV12-5 to TRBJ1-1; D gene ambiguous. V was shortened by 6 bases and J by 4 bases, with 15 bases between the two germline ends. Germline CDR1 is LGHNT and CDR2 is FRNRAP. The CDR3 has 14 amino acids. The DNA of the CDR3 is TGTGCTAGTGGGGAGACACCGGGAGGCACTGAAGCTTTCTTT. It specifies CASGETPGGTEAFF.

This clone was seen more than once but under ten times. The V gene is TRBV7-9, the J gene TRBJ2-7, with TRBD2 matching 11 bases. CDR1 is SEHNR, CDR2 FQNEAQ, per germline (reference sequence). This CDR3 is built from 16 residues. Losses at the gene ends were 5 bases for V and 2 bases for J; bases not matched to a gene: 8. The CDR3 is CASSPEISGRAYEQYF. Here the CDR3 DNA reads TGTGCCAGCAGCCCCGAAATTAGCGGGAGGGCCTACGAGCAGTACTTC.

V and J are TRBV4-2 and TRBJ1-6; 11 bases line up with TRBD1. Germline-derived CDR1 and CDR2 are LGHNA and YNFKEQ. The CDR3 sequence is 18 residues long. V lost 4 bases and J lost 4; bases outside the gene matches: 9. CDR3 DNA sequence: TGTGCCAGCAGCCGATTTCCGGGACAGGGGGAATATAATTCACCCCTCCACTTT. Translating gives CASSRFPGQGEYNSPLHF.

This clone came up a few times. The rearrangement uses TRBV28 and TRBJ1-2, with 8 bases that match TRBD1. Germline CDR1 MDHEN, CDR2 SYDVKM. There are 15 residues in the CDR3. V lost 3 bases, J lost 4 bases, and 7 bases stayed unmatched. CDR3 amino acids: CASSFSGQGGYGYTF. The CDR3 bases are TGTGCCAGCAGTTTTTCTGGACAGGGTGGCTATGGCTACACCTTC.

The chain recombines TRBV28 with TRBJ2-7, with D tentatively TRBD1 (6 bases). The CDR3 is 12 residues long. The V end lost 5 bases, the J end lost 3 bases, and 8 bases lay between the germline ends. The germline gives CDR1 MDHEN, CDR2 SYDVKM. The CDR3 nucleotides are TGTGCCAGCAGTCAACAGGGCTACGAGCAGTACTTC. Amino acid sequence: CASSQQGYEQYF.

This clone was counted a few times. The rearrangement joins TRBV5-1 to TRBJ1-1; D call uncertain. In germline, CDR1 is SGHRS, CDR2 YFSETQ. CDR3 length: 13 amino acids. The V end lost 4 bases, the J end lost 1 base, and 8 bases lay between the germline ends. The CDR3 DNA reads TGCGCCAGCAGCCCATCCGGGAACACTGAAGCTTTCTTT. Its protein is CASSPSGNTEAFF.

Written as DNA, the CDR3 is TGTGCCAGCAGTAGCGGGATCTCTGGAAACACCATATATTTT. Protein: CASSSGISGNTIYF. The chain links TRBV6-5 to TRBJ1-3; D unclear. The CDR3 contains 14 residues. V gave up 5 bases and J gave up 0 bases, with 8 bases separating them. CDR1 is MNHEY and CDR2 is SVGAGI in the germline V gene.

This chain joins TRBV10-2 and TRBJ2-7; D is undetermined. Deletions cut 5 bases from V and 6 bases from J, with 8 bases between. CDR3 length: 11 residues. Germline V gene sequence: CDR1 WSHSY, CDR2 SAAADI. CDR3 DNA: TGCGCCAGCAGTACCGATACCGAGCAGTACTTC. It is translated as CASSTDTEQYF.

V usage is TRBV6-6 and J usage is TRBJ1-2; 9 bases match TRBD1. Germline CDR1 and CDR2: MNHNY and SVGAGI (reference sequence). The CDR3 contains 13 residues. V gave up 4 bases and J gave up 8 bases; unmatched junction bases: 5. CDR3 sequence reads: CASSFRTGEGYTF. The CDR3 nucleotides are TGTGCCAGCAGTTTCAGGACAGGGGAGGGCTACACCTTC.